The rows below give T cell receptor beta chains drawn from one sample of a study of regulatory T cells in long-lasting Graves disease. In TCRdb, the multiplex PCR reads were re-called with MiXCR into one record per CDR3 protein. The sample has roughly 380,000 distinct CDR3 sequences; roughly 16% are singletons. The sequencing used peripheral blood mononuclear cells (PBMCs), collected at new diagnosis, from a patient treated with antithyroid drugs. The receptors stem from a female donor with Graves disease. The CDR3 runs from the conserved cysteine through the conserved F or W. Fields, in order: J gene, V gene, CDR3 protein.

>TRBJ2-7|TRBV24-1
CATRGGGPLYEQYF
>TRBJ2-1|TRBV12-3/TRBV12-4
CASSFVRLYNEQFF
>TRBJ2-3|TRBV4-1
CASSPDSGRPDTQYF
>TRBJ2-1|TRBV7-8
CASSRERVGTKNEQFF
>TRBJ1-2|TRBV18
CASSPVPGTGKNGYTF
>TRBJ2-1|TRBV7-9
CASSRIQGSLVEQFF
>TRBJ2-2|TRBV19
CASSIGSVGTGELFF
>TRBJ2-1|TRBV7-6
CASSLVVYGADSYNEQFF
>TRBJ2-5|TRBV12-3/TRBV12-4
CASSLPSGGAGETQYF
>TRBJ1-1|TRBV20-1
CSAKGIGHTEAFF
>TRBJ2-7|TRBV11-2
CASSLLVLGLHEQYF
>TRBJ2-3|TRBV28
CASSLGPGSRATDTQYF
>TRBJ1-5|TRBV7-9
CATHRGGISPESPNSNQPQHF
>TRBJ2-3|TRBV7-3
CASSLEGRKDTQYF
>TRBJ1-5|TRBV12-3/TRBV12-4
CASSFTGGNQPQHF
>TRBJ2-1|TRBV10-3
CAISESLAGDEQFF
>TRBJ1-4|TRBV12-3/TRBV12-4
CASRQGDSTNEKLFF
>TRBJ1-6|TRBV7-6
CASSPITGSSPLHF
>TRBJ1-2|TRBV5-1
CASSQRGSSNYGYTF
>TRBJ2-7|TRBV7-9
CASSLVGYSSYEQYF
>TRBJ2-7|TRBV5-5
CASSWLGQPNYF
>TRBJ1-5|TRBV20-1
CSARVPYSNQPQHF
>TRBJ1-2|TRBV5-1
CASSLAGGDGYTF
>TRBJ2-5|TRBV5-1
CASSLGTSGQGGETQYF
>TRBJ2-3|TRBV7-9
CASSLGWSGQDTQYF
>TRBJ2-7|TRBV5-1
CASSLTTQGNEQYF
>TRBJ2-3|TRBV10-1
CASSGTSGRNTQYF
>TRBJ1-2|TRBV12-3/TRBV12-4
CASRPPQAPDGYTF
>TRBJ2-2|TRBV12-3/TRBV12-4
CASNQIGANTGELFF
>TRBJ2-5|TRBV2
CASSGLAGVHPSTQYF
>TRBJ2-1|TRBV7-2
CASSYRGSYNEQFF
>TRBJ1-1|TRBV5-6
CASSRRGRRTEAFF
>TRBJ1-4|TRBV7-9
CASSFGVTVNEKLFF
>TRBJ2-1|TRBV11-2
CASSWTSGDNNEQFF